This T cell receptor beta chain was found in a study of prognosis after radiotherapy for stage I lung cancer. Study-level information: About 7 patients had tumors that were squamous cell carcinoma, and twelve had adenocarcinoma. Across the cohort, concurrent therapy accompanying stereotactic body radiotherapy was administered to no patient.

Every member of the patient group was node-negative on CT and PET/CT (none had prior chemotherapy, radiotherapy or other malignancies). V lost 8 bases, J lost 3 bases, and 10 bases stayed unmatched. From germline, CDR1 is MNHNS and CDR2 SASEGT. The CDR3 totals 14 residues. Study-wide results and limits: The way patients used TRBV and TRBJ genes reportedly differed depending on whether they had metastases.

Template was genomic DNA; TCR beta CDR3 amplified in two multiplex PCR rounds. Amplification in first-round PCR relied on primers specific to each TRBV and TRBJ gene. Using its own MiXCR run on the multiplex PCR reads, TCRdb lists one record per CDR3 protein. The sample includes around 30,000 distinct CDR3 sequences, approximately 31% seen only once; the top ten take 9% to 14%. To note about this clonotype: Its target is unknown. This may stem from a read error, because a much larger clone lies one nucleotide away.

V and J are TRBV6-1 and TRBJ2-7, with 7 bases that match TRBD1. Here the sequenced sample was PBMCs, taken before or after stereotactic body radiation therapy (not recorded which). The origin of this receptor is a donor older than 45 with non-small cell lung cancer. The CDR3 here is CASGFRDRNYEQYF. The DNA of the CDR3 is TGTGCCAGCGGATTCCGGGACAGAAACTACGAGCAGTACTTC.